This T cell receptor beta chain stems from a study of T cell responses to AZD1222 COVID-19 vaccine (dated by TCRdb to the early 2020s). Notes on the research overall: AZD1222 recipients whose second dose came at about 4 weeks and those whose second dose came at about 12 weeks were combined into one group, since spike-specific TCR depth and breadth did not differ between the two schedules. A total of just over 230 trial participants underwent TCR sequencing, of whom around 210 had received two doses of AZD1222 and some 25 had received two doses of the MenACWY control vaccine. Enrollment into the trials was organized by age into subgroups of 18-55, 56-69 and 70-plus years, and those subgroups contained approximately 160, 26 and 62 TCR-sequenced participants, respectively. Study-wide findings and limitations: Vaccine-associated CD4 TCRs spanned the whole spike protein, with dominant responses in regions 160-218 and 743-854. Because no day 14 peak-response samples were available, the repertoires could be characterized only after the peak T cell response. The 56-69-year group was small, and its depth increase did not reach significance, likely because of low power. Nearly half of unique spike-specific TCRs reportedly recognized epitopes outside regions mutated in the B.1.351 and B.1.1.7 variants. Conclusions about previously exposed vaccinees were limited because only six or seven AZD1222 recipients were SARS-CoV-2 seropositive at baseline. After two AZD1222 doses, both the breadth and the depth of spike-specific TCRs were significantly higher than at day 0 and than in MenACWY recipients. Participants were mostly white British, with more females than males. The authors suggested clonal diversity may have been underestimated.

CDR1 MNHEY and CDR2 SVGAGI are derived from the germline V gene. V loses 6 bases of germline sequence and J loses 4 bases, and the interval between the two ends is 8 bases. Including the terminal cysteine and phenylalanine, the CDR3 comprises 12 residues. The retained sequence is limited to the CDR3, 36 bases, with the frame set at the first base. The CDR3 regions of human TCRbeta chains were analyzed by immunosequencing. Under the source paper's analysis protocol: Repertoire TCRs were checked for matches against a reference library of SARS-CoV-2-specific TCRs that had been generated using the MIRA antigen-specificity platform. Breadth was defined as the fraction of unique TCRs that were SARS-CoV-2-associated. Depth was defined as the fraction of total T cells that were SARS-CoV-2-associated. Each spike-specific TCR was assigned to its reactive spike region and to a CD4 or CD8 class using the MIRA data. Log10-transformed breadth and depth values were compared by one-way ANOVA with Sidak's multiple comparisons tests. TCRdb provides this immuneACCESS table in a form limited to in-frame rearrangements. Some clones are lacking; in checked studies, under half of them reflect an unresolved V gene, and why the rest are absent is not known. Clone size and V and J calls were adopted from that table, with D and trimming inferred from the DNA. The sample table shows approximately 120,000 clones, and 89% are seen once. 4.2% of the sample is in the top ten clones.

The time point label here, explained by the study, means: baseline before first vaccination. The vaccinee samples were drawn from two UK trials, COV001 and COV002, one of which was a single-blind randomized controlled phase 2/3 trial testing AZD1222 (ChAdOx1 nCoV-19) in healthy adults. For TCRbeta chain sequencing, PBMC samples from trial participants were taken at day 0 and at day 28 after the second dose. Concerning this clone: Its antigen has not been determined. Qualities for individual bases were not recorded, and no much larger clone is one base off.

The origin of this receptor is an adult in good health. Sequences were derived from peripheral blood, sampled on day 0 of AZD1222 vaccination. The chain uses TRBV6-5 and TRBJ2-3, with the D gene not confidently named. The CDR3 here reads CASSHESDTQYF. The bases read TGTGCCAGCAGCCATGAATCAGATACGCAGTATTTT.